This TCR beta chain was recovered during a study of T-cell memory formation after mild COVID-19. The ends were cut back, 6 bases at V and 0 bases at J, with 18 bases in the middle. The germline V gene has CDR1 MNHNS and CDR2 SASEGT. The CDR3 is made up of 16 amino acids. 5'RACE primed from the constant segment yielded TCR alpha and TCR beta cDNA libraries bearing sample barcodes and UMIs. TCRdb reprocessed the 5' RACE reads with MiXCR, giving one entry per CDR3 protein. The data show roughly 620,000 distinct CDR3 sequences, roughly 17% seen once. V usage is TRBV6-1 and J usage is TRBJ2-7; D might be TRBD2 (8 bases). The specimen sequenced was PBMCs or a T cell subset sorted from them (not recorded which). The source of this sequence is an adult woman who had mild COVID-19 (a few samples of this study predate the infection). Cell type and time point are not known. CDR3 in amino acids: CASRRGLAGSSYEQYF. Written as DNA, the CDR3 is TGTGCCAGCAGGAGGGGGCTAGCGGGCAGCTCCTACGAGCAGTACTTC.